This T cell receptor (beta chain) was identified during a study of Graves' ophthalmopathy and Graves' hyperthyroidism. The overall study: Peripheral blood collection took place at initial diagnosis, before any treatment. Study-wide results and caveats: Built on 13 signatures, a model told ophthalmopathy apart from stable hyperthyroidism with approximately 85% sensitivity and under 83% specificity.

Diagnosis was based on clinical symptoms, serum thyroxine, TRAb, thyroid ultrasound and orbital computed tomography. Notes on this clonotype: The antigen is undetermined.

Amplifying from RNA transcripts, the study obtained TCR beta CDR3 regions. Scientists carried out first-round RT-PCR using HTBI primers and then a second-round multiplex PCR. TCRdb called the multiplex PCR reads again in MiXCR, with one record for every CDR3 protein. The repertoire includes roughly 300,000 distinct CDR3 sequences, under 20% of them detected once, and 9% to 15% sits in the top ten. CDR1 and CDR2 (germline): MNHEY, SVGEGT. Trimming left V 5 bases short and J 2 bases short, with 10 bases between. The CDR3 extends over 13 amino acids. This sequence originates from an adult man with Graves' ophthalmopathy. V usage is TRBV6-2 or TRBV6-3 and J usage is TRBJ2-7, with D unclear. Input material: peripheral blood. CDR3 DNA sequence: TGTGCCAGCAGTCAGACTGATACCTACGAGCAGTACTTC. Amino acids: CASSQTDTYEQYF.